This T cell receptor (beta chain) was captured by sequencing in a study of long-term antiretroviral therapy in people with HIV (dated 2022 in TCRdb). Turning to the overall study: Collection of the earliest samples took place about a decade ahead of the 2015 WHO recommendation for immediate ART, at a time when ART was typically delayed until CD4 counts fell. Whether ART initiation and durable HIV suppression were associated with changes in peripheral blood TRB repertoire composition and diversity was tested in a retrospective serial study. Of the approximately 32 participants with HIV, fewer than twelve were female. No cross-contamination during QIAcube processing was shown when test extractions of a monoclonal T-cell line were performed alongside some 33 polyclonal samples. A total of roughly 180 cryopreserved PBMC samples were contributed to the cohort by 30 adults with confirmed HIV infection, with samples collected serially over a mean of approximately six years (range 1-12).

Study-wide conclusions, independent of this receptor: Samples dated from the mid-2000s to the late 2010s, and the ART regimens used may be less effective than current ones. CDR3 length ranges in HIV repertoires were narrower than in controls, and network structure suggested an antigen-experienced repertoire with only a slight naive shift after ART. Expanded TRB clones identified before ART initiation dominated the repertoire across all time points, though the dominance fluctuated and decreased in many PLHIV after ART. Inferences about post-ART repertoire changes are limited because no data were available on ART adherence, viral resistance or therapy changes. Unsorted PBMC were profiled instead of sorted CD4+ and CD8+ T cells because pre-ART samples had limited cell numbers. Owing to limited PBMC availability, only the TCR beta chain was sequenced, without alpha chain pairing. A significant increase in TRB diversity was found to be associated with ART initiation, although TRB diversity was observed to remain significantly below that of transplant donor controls even after long-term ART.

In this sample, this clone turned up once. Its antigen remains unidentified. Base qualities are not recorded, but no much larger clone differs from it by a single base. According to the germline V gene, CDR1 reads SGHTA and CDR2 reads FQGTGA. Taken from cysteine to phenylalanine, the CDR3 has 13 residues. Only the CDR3 part of the read is kept: 39 bases, read in frame from the first base. V and J are truncated by 2 bases and 1 base respectively, leaving an intervening sequence of 5 bases. Sequencing of the TRB variable region was done with the immunoSEQ hsTCRB v3.0 assay at survey level resolution. The target sequencing depth for TRB was about 40,000-50,000 T-cell genomes per sample. Pooled TRB libraries were sequenced on an Illumina MiSeq with a v3 150-cycle kit. As for how the authors treated the data: Repertoire analysis was performed in R inside a reproducible Nextflow workflow that covered QC, data transformation and analysis. LymphoSeq2, an R package for AIRR-Seq data exploration, was used to implement custom analyses. After excluding a few samples that yielded fewer than 5000 total TRB sequences, 190 or so HIV repertoires remained for analysis. Of the 188 retained HIV repertoires, almost 60 were collected before and 120 to 130 after ART initiation. Each repertoire was downsampled to 5000 TRB nucleotide sequences, and summary statistics were averaged across 100 downsampling iterations. TRB sequences were retained for analysis only if CDR3 regions of at least seven amino acids were present. Two measures captured diversity: a Shannon entropy-derived clonality score and the Gini coefficient. Repertoire networks linked the top 5000 CDR3 amino acid sequences whenever two sequences differed by an edit distance of one. GLIPH2 predicted antigen specificity groups and MHC restriction for TRB CDR3 amino acid sequences. CDR3 amino acid sequences were matched against VDJdb and McPAS-TCR to flag known CMV, EBV, HIV or tissue antigen associations. Pre-ART, post-ART and control groups were compared with Wilcoxon signed-rank tests and Holm-Bonferroni correction. Here the immuneACCESS table is served through TCRdb, limited to in-frame sequences with V and J called. Missing clones are a known gap in these copies; in checked studies unresolved V genes cover under half, and the rest lacks a known reason. The DNA gave D and trimming, while V, J and clone size come from that table. The sample table lists around 30,000 clones, approximately 85% of them with a count of one. The ten top clones hold approximately 8% of the sample.

Inclusion was restricted to participants for whom at least one PBMC sample before ART initiation and at least two post-ART samples were available. All participants with HIV were treated in the United States of America. Before DNA extraction, cryopreserved samples of about 0.95-10 million PBMC were thawed and then washed. At the time of the earliest PBMC sample, participants with HIV were aged between roughly 20 and 55 years. Each participant contributed PBMC samples from 1-4 timepoints before ART initiation and 2-8 timepoints after ART initiation, with a median of 7 samples. For every participant, serial HIV viral load, CD4+ T-cell count, ART history and demographic data were obtained. Genomic DNA was extracted from unsorted PBMC with a Qiagen kit on a QIAcube, processed in batches of 12 samples.

The sequence is built from TRBV7-3 and TRBJ1-1, with no D gene named confidently. This clonotype was obtained from a man aged 35 to 55 with HIV. This specimen consisted of unsorted PBMCs, obtained 3 years after starting antiretroviral therapy. The nucleotide sequence is TGTGCCAGCAGCTTATCAGGGAACACTGAAGCTTTCTTT. Its translation is CASSLSGNTEAFF.